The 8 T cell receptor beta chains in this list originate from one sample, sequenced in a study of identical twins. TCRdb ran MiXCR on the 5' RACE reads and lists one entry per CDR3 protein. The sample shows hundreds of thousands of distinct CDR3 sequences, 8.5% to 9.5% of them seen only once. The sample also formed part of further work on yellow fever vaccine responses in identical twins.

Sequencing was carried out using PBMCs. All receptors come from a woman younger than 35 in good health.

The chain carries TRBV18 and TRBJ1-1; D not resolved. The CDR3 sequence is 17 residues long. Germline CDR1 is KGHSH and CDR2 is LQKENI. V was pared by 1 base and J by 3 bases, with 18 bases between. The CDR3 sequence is CASSPLARSGGDTEAFF. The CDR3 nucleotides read TGTGCCAGCTCACCACTGGCACGTTCGGGAGGCGACACTGAAGCTTTCTTT. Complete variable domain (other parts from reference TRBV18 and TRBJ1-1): NAGVMQNPRHLVRRRGQEARLRCSPMKGHSHVYWYRQLPEEGLKFMVYLQKENIIDESGMPKERFSAEFPKEGPSILRIQQVVRGDSAAYFCASSPLARSGGDTEAFFGQGTRLTVV.

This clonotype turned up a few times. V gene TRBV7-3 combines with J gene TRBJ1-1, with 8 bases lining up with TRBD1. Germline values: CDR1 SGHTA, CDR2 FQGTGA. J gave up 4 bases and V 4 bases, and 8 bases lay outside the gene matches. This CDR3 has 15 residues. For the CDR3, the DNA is TGTGCCAGCAGCTCCGACAGGGGAGACGCCACTGAAGCTTTCTTT. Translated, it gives CASSSDRGDATEAFF.

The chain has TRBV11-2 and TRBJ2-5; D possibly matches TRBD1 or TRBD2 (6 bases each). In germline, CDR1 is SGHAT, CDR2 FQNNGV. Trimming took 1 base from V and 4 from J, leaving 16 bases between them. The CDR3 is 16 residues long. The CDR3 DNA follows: TGTGCCAGCAGCTTAGCGGCCGGGAAGGGGGGAGAGACCCAGTACTTC. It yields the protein CASSLAAGKGGETQYF.

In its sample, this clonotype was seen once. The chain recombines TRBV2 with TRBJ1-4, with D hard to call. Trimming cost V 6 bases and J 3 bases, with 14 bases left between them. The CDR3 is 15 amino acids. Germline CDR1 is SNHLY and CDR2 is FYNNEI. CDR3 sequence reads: CASRPTGTPNEKLFF. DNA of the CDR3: TGTGCCAGCAGGCCAACGGGAACCCCTAATGAAAAACTGTTTTTT.

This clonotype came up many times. In DNA form, the CDR3 reads TGCGCCAGCAGCTTGAGAGCCTCCTACAATGAGCAGTTCTTC. Residues: CASSLRASYNEQFF. The J gene is TRBJ2-1, the V gene TRBV5-1; no clear D gene. The CDR3 is 14 amino acids. Germline values: CDR1 SGHRS, CDR2 YFSETQ. Between the trimmed V and J ends, which lost 1 base and 0 bases, there was a span of 5 bases. The full variable domain, completed using reference TRBV5-1 and TRBJ2-1, is KAGVTQTPRYLIKTRGQQVTLSCSPISGHRSVSWYQQTPGQGLQFLFEYFSETQRNKGNFPGRFSGRQFSNSRSEMNVSTLELGDSALYLCASSLRASYNEQFFGPGTRLTVL.

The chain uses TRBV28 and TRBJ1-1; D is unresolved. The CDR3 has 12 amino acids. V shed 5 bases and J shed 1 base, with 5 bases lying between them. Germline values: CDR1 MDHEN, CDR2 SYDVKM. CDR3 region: CASSDANTEAFF. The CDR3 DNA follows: TGTGCCAGCAGTGACGCGAACACTGAAGCTTTCTTT.

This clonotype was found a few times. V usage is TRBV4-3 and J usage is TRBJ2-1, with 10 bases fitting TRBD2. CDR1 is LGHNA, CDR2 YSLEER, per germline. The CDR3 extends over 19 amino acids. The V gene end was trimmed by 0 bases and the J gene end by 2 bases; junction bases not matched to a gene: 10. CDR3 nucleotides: TGCGCCAGCAGCCAAGAGTCTCTAGCGGGAGTGTACCCCTACAATGAGCAGTTCTTC. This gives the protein CASSQESLAGVYPYNEQFF.

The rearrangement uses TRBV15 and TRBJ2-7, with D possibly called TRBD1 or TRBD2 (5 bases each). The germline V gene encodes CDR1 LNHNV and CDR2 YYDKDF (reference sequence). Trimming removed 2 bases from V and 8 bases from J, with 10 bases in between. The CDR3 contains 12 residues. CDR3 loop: CATSRLGTQQYF. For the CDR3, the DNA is TGTGCCACCAGCAGACTCGGGACCCAGCAGTACTTC.